This TCR beta chain was sequenced in a study of cytomegalovirus exposure and HLA in healthy donors. In this sample, this clone turned up once. Produced via immunoSEQ multiplex PCR; TCRdb's table is partial and in-frame only. The table has 150,000 or so clones, just under 90% seen once. The germline V gene encodes CDR1 LNHDA and CDR2 SQIVND (reference sequence). The CDR3 has 16 amino acids. After removal of 5 bases from V and 1 base from J, the junction contained 8 bases not matched to a gene. The source material was PBMCs. The chain employs TRBV19 and TRBJ1-3; 7 nucleotides line up with TRBD1. This clonotype was obtained from a woman aged 25 to 39 in good health and CMV-seronegative. This chain's CDR3 is CASSARQGLSGNTIYF. As DNA, the CDR3 is TGTGCCAGTAGTGCCCGACAGGGTTTATCTGGAAACACCATATATTTT.